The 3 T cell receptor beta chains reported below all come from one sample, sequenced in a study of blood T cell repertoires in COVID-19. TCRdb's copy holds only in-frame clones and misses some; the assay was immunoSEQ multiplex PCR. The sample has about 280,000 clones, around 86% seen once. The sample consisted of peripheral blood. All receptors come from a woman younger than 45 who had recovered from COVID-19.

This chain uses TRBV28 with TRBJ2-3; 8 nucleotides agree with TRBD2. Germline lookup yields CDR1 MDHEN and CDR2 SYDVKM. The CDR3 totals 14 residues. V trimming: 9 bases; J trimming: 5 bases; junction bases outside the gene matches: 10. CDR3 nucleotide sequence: TGTGCCAGGTCCTACGGGACTAGTATAGATACGCAGTATTTT. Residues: CARSYGTSIDTQYF.

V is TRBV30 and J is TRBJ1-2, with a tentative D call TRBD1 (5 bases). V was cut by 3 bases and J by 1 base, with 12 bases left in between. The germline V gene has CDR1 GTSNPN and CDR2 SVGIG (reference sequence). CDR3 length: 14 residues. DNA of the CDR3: TGTGCCTGGAGCGTTGACAGATTTAACTATGGCTACACCTTC. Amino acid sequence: CAWSVDRFNYGYTF. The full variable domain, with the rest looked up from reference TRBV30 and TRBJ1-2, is SQTIHQWPATLVQPVGSPLSLECTVEGTSNPNLYWYRQAAGRGLQLLFYSVGIGQISSEVPQNLSASRPQDRQFILSSKKLLLSDSGFYLCAWSVDRFNYGYTFGSGTRLTVV.

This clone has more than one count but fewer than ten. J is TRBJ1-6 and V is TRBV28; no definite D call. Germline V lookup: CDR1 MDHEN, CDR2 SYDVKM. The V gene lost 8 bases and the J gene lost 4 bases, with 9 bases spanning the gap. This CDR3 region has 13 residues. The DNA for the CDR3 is TGTGCCAGCGTACGGGGATATAATTCACCCCTCCACTTT. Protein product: CASVRGYNSPLHF.